What follows are 9 T cell receptor beta chains derived from one specimen sequenced in a study of T cell responses to AZD1222 COVID-19 vaccine. Profiled with immunoSEQ multiplex PCR; TCRdb holds only in-frame clones, not every one. The sample includes 110,000 or so clones, 88% of them seen just once. The sample was peripheral blood, taken on day 0 of MenACWY control vaccination. The receptors were gathered from an adult in good health.

This chain links TRBV2 with TRBJ1-2; D is possibly TRBD1 (6 bases). V was pared by 3 bases and J by 7 bases, with 21 bases between. There are 16 residues in the CDR3. Germline CDR1 and CDR2: SNHLY and FYNNEI. CDR3 DNA sequence: TGTGCCAGCAGTGAGGGCGGACCAGCGGGGGCCGGTGGCTACACCTTC. Its protein product is CASSEGGPAGAGGYTF.

V and J are TRBV4-1 and TRBJ2-5; D uncertain. Trimming pared 0 bases from V and 1 base from J, leaving 6 bases between. Germline assignment: CDR1 MGHRA and CDR2 YSYEKL. This CDR3 contains 14 residues. The DNA of the CDR3 is TGCGCCAGCAGCCAAGATCAGATCCAAGAGACCCAGTACTTC. Residues: CASSQDQIQETQYF.

CDR3: CASRPPGGGNQPQHF. DNA for the CDR3: TGTGCCAGCAGACCCCCGGGAGGGGGGAATCAGCCCCAGCATTTT. The V gene is TRBV6-5, the J gene TRBJ1-5; TRBD1 might be the D (6 bases). Looked up from germline, CDR1 is MNHEY and CDR2 is SVGAGI. The CDR3 runs to 15 residues. V was trimmed by 6 bases and J by 4 bases, leaving 16 bases between them.

The rearrangement links TRBV6-5 to TRBJ1-5; TRBD1 agrees at 10 bases. CDR3 size: 15 residues. Germline V CDR1 and CDR2: MNHEY, SVGAGI. J was trimmed by 5 bases and V by 6 bases; bases with no gene match: 7. CDR3 protein: CASRGRDRGDQPQHF. DNA of the CDR3: TGTGCCAGCAGAGGCCGGGACAGGGGAGATCAGCCCCAGCATTTT.

The chain has TRBV28 and TRBJ1-2; D is ambiguous. Trimming cost V 2 bases and J 1 base, with 11 bases left between them. The CDR3 totals 15 residues. CDR1 and CDR2 (germline): MDHEN, SYDVKM. For the CDR3, the DNA is TGTGCCAGCAGTTTAAGGCGAGGACTTAACTATGGCTACACCTTC. Translating it yields CASSLRRGLNYGYTF.

The rearrangement uses TRBV29-1 and TRBJ2-3; TRBD1 is a possible D gene (7 bases). Trimming removed 6 bases from V and 1 base from J, with 14 bases in between. The CDR3 contains 14 residues. Germline CDR1 reads SQVTM; CDR2 reads ANQGSEA. CDR3 amino acids: CSVTTGEGTDTQYF. The DNA for the CDR3 is TGCAGCGTAACCACAGGGGAGGGCACAGATACGCAGTATTTT.

CDR3 sequence: CASSLSGPGNTIYF. CDR3 DNA: TGTGCCAGCAGCTTAAGTGGCCCTGGAAACACCATATATTTT. The chain couples TRBV7-3 to TRBJ1-3; unclear D gene. The CDR3 length is 14 residues. Trimming took 1 base from V and 2 from J, leaving 6 bases between them. CDR1 and CDR2 from the germline V gene are SGHTA and FQGTGA.

This chain links TRBV19 with TRBJ2-7; D not certain. Trimming shortened V by 3 bases and J by 7 bases, and 10 bases separated the two germline ends. Germline values: CDR1 LNHDA, CDR2 SQIVND (reference sequence). This CDR3 contains 12 residues. CDR3 loop: CASSISMGEQYF. Here the CDR3 DNA reads TGTGCCAGTAGTATCAGCATGGGTGAGCAGTACTTC.

This CDR3 is CASSPRDTPSRTGNTIYF. The CDR3 coding sequence is TGTGCCAGTTCCCCCCGGGACACTCCCTCTCGGACTGGAAACACCATATATTTT. V is TRBV11-2 and J is TRBJ1-3; TRBD1 is a possible D gene (6 bases). CDR3 size: 18 residues. Trimming left V 9 bases short and J 2 bases short, with 26 bases between. Germline-derived CDR1 and CDR2 are SGHAT and FQNNGV.